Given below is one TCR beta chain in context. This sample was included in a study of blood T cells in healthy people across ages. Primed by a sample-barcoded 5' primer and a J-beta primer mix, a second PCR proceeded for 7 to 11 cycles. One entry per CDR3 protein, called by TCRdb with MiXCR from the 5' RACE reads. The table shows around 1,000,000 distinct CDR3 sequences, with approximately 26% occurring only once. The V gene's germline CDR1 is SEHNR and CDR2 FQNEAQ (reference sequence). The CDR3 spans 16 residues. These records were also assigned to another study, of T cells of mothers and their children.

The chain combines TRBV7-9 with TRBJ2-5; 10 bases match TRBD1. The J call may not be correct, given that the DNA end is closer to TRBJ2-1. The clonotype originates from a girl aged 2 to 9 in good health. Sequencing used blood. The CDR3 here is CASSPRQGALYNEQFF. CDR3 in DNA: TGTGCCAGCAGCCCTCGACAGGGGGCTCTTTATAATGAGCAGTTCTTC.